This T cell receptor beta chain was identified during a study of radiation and T cells in renal cell carcinoma (dated by TCRdb to about 2020). The study in broad terms: TCR beta sequencing covered 50 to 55 samples in total, comprising about 26 tumors and 27 peripheral blood samples. The final blood draw was performed at 4 weeks after radiation, at the same time as nephrectomy. A total of approximately 4 million unique CDR3 nucleotide sequences, encoding roughly 2.7 million unique CDR3 amino acid sequences, were found across all 50 or so samples. Points the paper makes about the study in general: Because pretreatment tumor biopsies were not available, the baseline intratumoral presence of clonotypes could not be determined. Effects of radiation dose or scheduling on the TCR repertoire could not be addressed with the single-armed trial design. An increase in top tumor clonotypes in blood was observed from baseline to 2 weeks post-radiation, followed by contraction by 4 weeks, which was taken to suggest transient expansion of tumor-resident clones. Dynamics of the blood repertoire were not tracked past 4 weeks after treatment.

Following the manufacturer's recommendations, the immunoSEQ kit was used to generate TCR beta libraries from genomic DNA. For library preparation, a first multiplex PCR was performed with proprietary primers, followed by a second PCR in which unique barcodes were added, and bead cleanups were performed after each round. A positive control reaction and a negative control reaction, both provided in the kit, were run with every batch of samples. The final libraries were assessed on an Agilent 4200 TapeStation D1000 ScreenTape, pooled by volume, and quantified by qPCR. An Illumina NextSeq500 fitted with a MidOutput 150-cycle cartridge performed the sequencing, running 156 Read1 cycles and 15 Index1 cycles with the kit's custom primers. The pooled library was loaded at approximately 0.92 pM, and roughly 20% PhiX control was spiked in. The paper's data handling went like this. Vendor-processed data were analyzed in R, and a clonotype was defined as all T cells sharing the same CDR3 nucleotide sequence. In the clone abundance analyses, frequencies were normalized to the 10,000 most abundant clones in each sample. Public T cell clones, averaging fewer than five per sample, were removed before analysis. Tumor-enriched clonotypes and baseline blood-enriched clonotypes were defined as those with an abundance difference of at least 32-fold between compartments. A beta-binomial differential abundance model was applied to find clonotypes that expanded or contracted between blood time points. Similarity between tumor and blood repertoires was quantified using the Baroni-Urbani and Buser coefficient, and groups were compared with two-tailed Wilcoxon tests in R. TCRdb took over this immuneACCESS table, retaining in-frame rearrangements with V and J assigned. Such tables are incomplete; in checked studies, under half of the missing clones stem from an unresolved V gene, and the remainder is unexplained. V, J and clone size are taken as reported in that table, and D and trimming were inferred from the DNA itself. The sample table shows about 74,000 clones, and 80% to 90% are seen once. The top ten clonotypes cover 6% of the sample.

The intended sense of this specimen's time point label: blood 4 weeks post-SBRT, at nephrectomy. The treatment or condition label for this specimen denotes: 15 Gy SBRT to primary tumor, nephrectomy 4 weeks later. The samples were drawn from a clinical trial, where primary renal cell carcinomas were treated with 15 Gy of stereotactic body radiation therapy and then removed by nephrectomy 4 weeks afterward. To track tumor-enriched clonotypes, serial peripheral blood was sampled from radiation-treated patients at baseline and at 2 weeks and 4 weeks after SBRT. Every patient had renal cell carcinoma of clear cell pathology. The QIAamp DNA Blood Mini Kit (Qiagen) was used to prepare genomic DNA for TCR sequencing. The analyses included only samples that passed all quality control checks. Comments on this clone: Its antigen remains undetermined. Per-base qualities were not stored, and no clone one base away is much larger.

The sample here was blood, taken from a patient whose treatment included radiotherapy and nephrectomy. The source is a woman in her 70s with renal cell carcinoma.

This receptor has the CDR3 CASSWRQGGNTEAFF. The DNA reads TGTGCCAGCAGCTGGAGACAGGGGGGGAACACTGAAGCTTTCTTT. This chain joins TRBV5-8 to TRBJ1-1; 9 middle bases align to TRBD1. V is trimmed back by 3 bases and J by 1 base, and the junction contains 4 bases that no gene match accounts for. CDR1 is given as SGHTS and CDR2 as YDEGEE, both from the germline V gene. There are 15 amino acids in the CDR3, from cysteine to phenylalanine inclusive. Solely the CDR3 DNA is kept, with 45 bases framed from the first base.